This T cell receptor beta chain was captured in a study of T cell repertoires in cytomegalovirus infection. The table lists this clonotype with a few counts. Germline V CDR1 and CDR2: LNHNV, YYDKDF (reference sequence). The CDR3 runs to 14 residues. Trimming shortened V by 4 bases and J by 2 bases, and 9 bases separated the two germline ends. TCRdb analysed the reads with MiXCR anew, one entry per CDR3 protein. The sample has 310,000 or so distinct CDR3 sequences, roughly 9.3% seen once. This sequence was found in a human donor in good health (CMV status not recorded). Some clones in this sample may be carry-over from other donors' samples. The sample was PBMCs. The rearrangement uses TRBV15 and TRBJ2-1; possibly TRBD2 for D (6 bases). This chain's CDR3 is CATSIPGAYNEQFF. The DNA for the CDR3 is TGTGCCACCAGCATCCCGGGGGCCTACAATGAGCAGTTCTTC.